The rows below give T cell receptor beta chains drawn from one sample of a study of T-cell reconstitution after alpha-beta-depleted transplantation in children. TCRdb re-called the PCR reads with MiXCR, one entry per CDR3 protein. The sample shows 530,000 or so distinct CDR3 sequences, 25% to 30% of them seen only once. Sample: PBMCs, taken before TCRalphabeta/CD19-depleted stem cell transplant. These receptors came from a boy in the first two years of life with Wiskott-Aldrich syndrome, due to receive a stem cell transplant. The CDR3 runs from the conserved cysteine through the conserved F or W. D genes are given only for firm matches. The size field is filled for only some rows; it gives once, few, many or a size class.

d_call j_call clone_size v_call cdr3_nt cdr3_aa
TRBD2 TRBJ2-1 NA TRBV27 TGTGCCAGCAGTTTAAAGGGACTAGCGTACAATGAGCAGTTCTTC CASSLKGLAYNEQFF
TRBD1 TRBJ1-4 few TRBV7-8 TGTGCCAGCAGCTCGGGACAGGGACCCGAAAAACTGTTTTTT CASSSGQGPEKLFF
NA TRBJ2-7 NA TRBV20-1 TGCAGTGCAACACACGGGGATAACTACGAGCAGTACTTC CSATHGDNYEQYF
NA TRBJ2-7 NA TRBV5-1 TGCGCCAGCAGCTTCTGGGACCAAGCCGGCGAGCAGTACTTC CASSFWDQAGEQYF
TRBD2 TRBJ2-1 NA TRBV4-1 TGCGCCAGCAGCCATCTGGGCCTAGCGGGAGATTACAATGAGCAGTTCTTC CASSHLGLAGDYNEQFF
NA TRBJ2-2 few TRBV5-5 TGTGCCAGCAGCTTTACCCGGGGGCCCGGGGAGCTGTTTTTT CASSFTRGPGELFF
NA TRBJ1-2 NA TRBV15 TGTGCCACCGCCCTGGACGGGAACTATGGCTACACCTTC CATALDGNYGYTF
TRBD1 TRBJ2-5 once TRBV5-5 TGTGCCAGCAGCTTGGCCCTACAGGGGGCCCAAGAGACCCAGTACTTC CASSLALQGAQETQYF
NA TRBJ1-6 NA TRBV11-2 TGTGCCAGCAAGGGTCGTGCAAGAGGATCTTTTAATTCACCCCTCCACTTT CASKGRARGSFNSPLHF
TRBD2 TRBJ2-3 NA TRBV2 TGTGCCAGCACCGTAGCGGGAGATTCTAGCACAGATACGCAGTATTTT CASTVAGDSSTDTQYF
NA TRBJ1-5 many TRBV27 TGTGCCAGCAGAAAACGCGGTGCAGGGGAGTATAGCAATCAGCCCCAGCATTTT CASRKRGAGEYSNQPQHF
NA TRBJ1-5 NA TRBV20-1 TGCAGTGCTAGGTCCCCCGGCCCCCCAAATCAGCCCCAGCATTTT CSARSPGPPNQPQHF
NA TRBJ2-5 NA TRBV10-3 TGTGCCATCAGAGCTCAAGAAGCGGGCCTCCAAGAGACCCAGTACTTC CAIRAQEAGLQETQYF
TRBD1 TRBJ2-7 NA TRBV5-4 TGTGCCAGCGGCTTGAGGACAGGTGATTACGAGCAGTACTTC CASGLRTGDYEQYF
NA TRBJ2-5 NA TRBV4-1 TGCGCCAGCAGCCAAGAAGGAGGGGGTGGGGAGACCCAGTACTTC CASSQEGGGGETQYF
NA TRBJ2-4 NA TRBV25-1 TGTGCCAGCAGTCCCGGGACAAGGGTTGAAAACATTCAGTACTTC CASSPGTRVENIQYF
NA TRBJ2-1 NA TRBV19 TGTGCCAGTAGAAAACGAGCGGTGACCTACAATGAGCAGTTCTTC CASRKRAVTYNEQFF
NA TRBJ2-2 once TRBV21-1 TGTGCCAGCAGACACTCCCGGGACGCGAACACCGGGGAGCTGTTTTTT CASRHSRDANTGELFF
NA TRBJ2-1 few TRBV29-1 TGCAGCGTTACACGGGGGCCAGGTGATGAGCAGTTCTTC CSVTRGPGDEQFF
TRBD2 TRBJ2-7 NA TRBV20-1 TGCAGTGCTAGCAATCCAGCGGGAGCTTACGAGCAGTACTTC CSASNPAGAYEQYF
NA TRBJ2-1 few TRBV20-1 TGCAGTGCTAGGGGGCTGTTCAGCCATGAGCAGTTCTTC CSARGLFSHEQFF
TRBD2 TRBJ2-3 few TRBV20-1 TGCAGTGCTTCCGGGACTAGCGGGGTTAGCACAGATACGCAGTATTTT CSASGTSGVSTDTQYF
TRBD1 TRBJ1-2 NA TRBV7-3 TGTGCCAGCAGCTCGACAGGGGCAGACTATGGCTACACCTTC CASSSTGADYGYTF
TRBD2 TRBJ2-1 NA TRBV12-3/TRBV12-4 TGTGCCAGCAGTTTATATATGGGACTAGCGGGAGATTATGAGCAGTTCTTC CASSLYMGLAGDYEQFF
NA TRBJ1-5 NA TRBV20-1 TGCAGTGCTAGAGATCCAGGGACGGGGCAGCCCCAGCATTTT CSARDPGTGQPQHF
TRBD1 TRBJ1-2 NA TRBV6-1 TGTGCCAGCAGTAAAGACAGGGCGGATGGCTACACCTTC CASSKDRADGYTF
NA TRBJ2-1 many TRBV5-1 TGTGCCAGCAGCTTAGCTAATGAGCAGTTCTTC CASSLANEQFF
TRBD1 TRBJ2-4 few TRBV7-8 TGTGCCAGCAGCCGCAACACAGGGGGAGCCAAAAACATTCAGTACTTC CASSRNTGGAKNIQYF
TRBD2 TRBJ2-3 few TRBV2 TGTGCCAGCAGTGAAGCGCGACTAGCGGGAGGACACACAGATACGCAGTATTTT CASSEARLAGGHTDTQYF
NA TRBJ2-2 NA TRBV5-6 TGTGCCAGCAGCTTCTCACACACCGGGGAGCTGTTTTTT CASSFSHTGELFF
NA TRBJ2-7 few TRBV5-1 TGCGCCAGCAGCTTGGAACGGGTAGGGGAGCAGTACTTC CASSLERVGEQYF
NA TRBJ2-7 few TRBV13 TGTGCCAGCAGCTCCACACAGGGCTACGAGCAGTACTTC CASSSTQGYEQYF
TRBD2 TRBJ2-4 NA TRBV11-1 TGTGCCAGCAGCCCAGGGACTAGCGGATCTGGAAACATTCAGTACTTC CASSPGTSGSGNIQYF
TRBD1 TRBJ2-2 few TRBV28 TGTGCCAGCAGTTTAGACGGACAGGCAACCAGGGGGGAGCTGTTTTTT CASSLDGQATRGELFF
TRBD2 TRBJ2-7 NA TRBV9 TGTGCCAGCAGCGTTACTAGCGGACCTGTCTACGAGCAGTACTTC CASSVTSGPVYEQYF
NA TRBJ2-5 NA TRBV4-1 TGCGCCAGCAGCCAGATTGTCGAACGGGAGACCCAGTACTTC CASSQIVERETQYF
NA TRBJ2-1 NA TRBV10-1 TGCGCCAGCAGTGAGTCGAAGGGCGACTACAATGAGCAGTTCTTC CASSESKGDYNEQFF
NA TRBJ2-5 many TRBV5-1 TGCGCCAGCAGCCAGGGGAGTGGGGAGACCCAGTACTTC CASSQGSGETQYF
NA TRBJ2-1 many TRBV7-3 TGTGCCAGCAGCTTAAGGCCAAACAATGAGCAGTTCTTC CASSLRPNNEQFF
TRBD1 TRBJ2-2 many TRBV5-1 TGCGCCAGCAGCCCAAGGACAGGGAACACCGGGGAGCTGTTTTTT CASSPRTGNTGELFF
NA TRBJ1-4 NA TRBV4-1 TGCGCCAGCAGCCAAGAAGGAGGGTTGGCTAATGAAAAACTGTTTTTT CASSQEGGLANEKLFF
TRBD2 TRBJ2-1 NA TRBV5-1 TGCGCCAGCAGCTTGGCCCTGCTAGCGGGAGCTTACAATGAGCAGTTCTTC CASSLALLAGAYNEQFF
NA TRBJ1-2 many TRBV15 TGTGCCACCAGCAGAGGAGGGTTCTATGGCTACACCTTC CATSRGGFYGYTF
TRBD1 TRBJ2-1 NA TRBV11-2 TGTGCCAGCAGCTTATTGGGGACAGGCAATTGGGATGAGCAGTTCTTC CASSLLGTGNWDEQFF
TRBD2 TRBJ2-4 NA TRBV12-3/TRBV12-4 TGTGCCAGCAGTTTCCTAGCGGGAGCAACCGGACCAAAGTACTTC CASSFLAGATGPKYF
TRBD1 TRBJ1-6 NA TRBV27 TGTGCCAGCTCCGGACAGGGGTATTCACCCCTCCACTTT CASSGQGYSPLHF
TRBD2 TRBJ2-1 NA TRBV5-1 TGCGCCAGCAGCTTGGTATCTAGCGGGCTATACAATGAGCAGTTCTTC CASSLVSSGLYNEQFF
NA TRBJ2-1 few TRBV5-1 TGCGCCAGCAGCCCCGAGGTGAGCGGGCTCTACAATGAGCAGTTCTTC CASSPEVSGLYNEQFF
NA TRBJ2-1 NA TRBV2 TGTGCCAGCAGCGAAGTGGGTTGGTTCTTC CASSEVGWFF
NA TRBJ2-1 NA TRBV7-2 TGTGCCAGCAGCTTAGTGCTCGGGGGATCGTACAATGAGCAGTTCTTC CASSLVLGGSYNEQFF
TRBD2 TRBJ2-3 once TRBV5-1 TGCGCCAGCAGCCTGCAGGGAGGGAGGACAGATACGCAGTATTTT CASSLQGGRTDTQYF
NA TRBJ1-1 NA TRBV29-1 TGCAGCGTTTATTCACAGAATAACACTGAAGCTTTCTTT CSVYSQNNTEAFF
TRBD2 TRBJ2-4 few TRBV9 TGTGCCAGCAGCCCGAGACTCGCGGGGGGCAAAAACATTCAGTACTTC CASSPRLAGGKNIQYF
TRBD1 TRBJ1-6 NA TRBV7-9 TGTGCCAGCAGCTTAGCCTCCGGGACAGGCGATTCACCCCTCCACTTT CASSLASGTGDSPLHF
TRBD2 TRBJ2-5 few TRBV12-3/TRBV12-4 TGTGCCAGCAGTTCACTAGCGGGAGGGCCCTTAAGAGAGACCCAGTACTTC CASSSLAGGPLRETQYF
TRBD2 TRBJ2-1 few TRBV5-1 TGCGCCAGCAGCTTGGCCAAGGGACTAGCGGGAGTAGGGGAGCAGTTCTTC CASSLAKGLAGVGEQFF
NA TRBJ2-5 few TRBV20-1 TGCAGTGCTAGCGGGAGAAGAGGAGAGACCCAGTACTTC CSASGRRGETQYF
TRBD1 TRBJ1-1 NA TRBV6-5 TGTGCCAGCAGTTTCCCGCCAGGGGGCTTGGACACTGAAGCTTTCTTT CASSFPPGGLDTEAFF